The entry below gives a single T cell receptor (beta chain) sequence along with its context. Original processing methods: Estimation of nucleated cell counts relied on the amplification of reference gene primers. Assay used: immunoSEQ multiplex PCR; TCRdb lists only in-frame clones, some missing. The V and J calls and clone size are taken from that table; D and trimming were inferred from the DNA. The data show just under 45,000 clones, with roughly 90% seen just once and 23% held by the top ten. The source of the sample is a study of blood T cell repertoires in COVID-19. Study at large: From the United States, Italy and Spain came samples of acute and convalescent COVID-19. PBMCs, B-cell-depleted T cells, or T cells provided the cDNA or gDNA that made up the material.

The receptor was derived from a woman older than 75 in a cohort sampled during active or convalescent COVID-19. The sequenced material came from peripheral blood.

As DNA, the CDR3 is TGTGCCAGCAGCTTAGATAGGGGCAATGGCTACACCTTC. As protein: CASSLDRGNGYTF. The V and J genes are TRBV5-6 and TRBJ1-2, with D maybe TRBD1 (5 bases). CDR3 length: 13 residues. V was trimmed by 2 bases and J by 6 bases, leaving 11 bases between them. The germline gives CDR1 SGHDT, CDR2 YYEEEE.